What follows are 19 T cell receptor beta chains derived from one specimen sequenced in a study of blood T cell repertoires in COVID-19 (dated by TCRdb to 2020 to 2022). Library generation was performed with the immunoSEQ multiplex PCR assay. TCRdb stores this immuneACCESS table with in-frame sequences only. Part of the clones is absent; in the studies checked, under half of the shortfall reflects unresolved V genes, and no reason is known for the rest. Here the sample has around 370,000 clones; 90% occur a single time. The ten largest make up 6.5% to 8% of the sample. The source material was peripheral blood. The receptors here all came from a man aged 18 to 30 with active or convalescent COVID-19.

This sequence joins TRBV2 and TRBJ1-5, with D maybe TRBD1 (6 bases). Trimming took off 7 bases at V and 3 bases at J, with 13 bases between the two ends. CDR3 length: 14 residues. CDR1 and CDR2 (germline): SNHLY, FYNNEI. The CDR3 here is CASTKGDFNQPQHF. DNA for the CDR3: TGTGCCAGCACCAAGGGGGATTTCAATCAGCCCCAGCATTTT.

The chain joins TRBV29-1 to TRBJ1-1, with 9 bases identical to TRBD1. The CDR3 totals 13 residues. The ends lost 6 bases at V and 7 bases at J; junction bases unmatched: 9. Germline V CDR1 and CDR2: SQVTM, ANQGSEA. In nucleotides, the CDR3 is TGCAGCGTAGAGGACAGGGGTCTAAATGAAGCTTTCTTT. This encodes CSVEDRGLNEAFF.

The chain couples TRBV7-2 to TRBJ1-2, with a possible D match to TRBD1 (6 bases). Deletions cut 1 base from V and 8 bases from J, with 11 bases between. The CDR3 sequence is 13 residues long. CDR1 is SGHTA, CDR2 FQGNSA, per germline. The CDR3 region has the DNA TGTGCCAGCAGCTTAGACCCAGGGGTCGGCTACACCTTC. It codes for CASSLDPGVGYTF.

This chain's CDR3 is CSVGVGQLSSSYNSPLHF. CDR3 sequence (DNA): TGCAGCGTTGGGGTGGGACAGCTTTCGAGCTCCTATAATTCACCCCTCCACTTT. The chain links TRBV29-1 to TRBJ1-6; 7 bases match TRBD1. Trimming removed 4 bases from V and 0 bases from J; junction bases left unmatched: 12. Germline lookup yields CDR1 SQVTM and CDR2 ANQGSEA. The CDR3 totals 18 residues.

This clone was recorded only once. The V and J genes are TRBV19 and TRBJ2-2; 8 bases agree with TRBD2. The germline V gene has CDR1 LNHDA and CDR2 SQIVND (reference sequence). The length of the CDR3 is 15 residues. The V gene end was trimmed by 10 bases and the J gene end by 3 bases; junction bases not matched to a gene: 10. The CDR3 nucleotides read TGTGCCACTAAGGCGGGGGGCGCGGACACCGGGGAGCTGTTTTTT. Amino acid sequence: CATKAGGADTGELFF.

The chain combines TRBV27 with TRBJ1-6, with D tentatively TRBD1 (5 bases). Germline V CDR1 and CDR2: MNHEY, SMNVEV (reference sequence). CDR3 size: 15 residues. Trimming shortened V by 0 bases and J by 3 bases, and 6 bases separated the two germline ends. This CDR3 is CASSLSRGYNSPLHF. The CDR3 bases are TGTGCCAGCAGTTTATCAAGGGGCTATAATTCACCCCTCCACTTT.

The chain joins TRBV27 to TRBJ2-1; 8 bases match TRBD2. The ends lost 6 bases at V and 7 bases at J; junction bases unmatched: 11. Germline V gene data show CDR1 as MNHEY and CDR2 as SMNVEV (reference sequence). The CDR3 loop spans 15 amino acids. The CDR3 loop reads CASREARGGRNEQFF. The CDR3 DNA sequence: TGTGCCAGCAGAGAAGCACGGGGGGGCCGAAATGAGCAGTTCTTC.

The gene calls are TRBV5-1 and TRBJ2-7, with 9 bases fitting TRBD1. This CDR3 spans 16 amino acids. The V gene's germline CDR1 is SGHRS and CDR2 YFSETQ. V lost 0 bases, J lost 0 bases, and 4 bases stayed unmatched. This CDR3 is CASSLELTGGSYEQYF. CDR3 sequence (DNA): TGCGCCAGCAGCTTGGAATTGACAGGGGGCTCCTACGAGCAGTACTTC.

V is TRBV7-2 and J is TRBJ1-5; a weak D match, TRBD1 (6 bases). The CDR3 runs to 15 residues. Germline V gene lookup returns CDR1 SGHTA and CDR2 FQGNSA. Trimming stripped 1 base from V and 7 bases from J, with 14 bases between. DNA of the CDR3: TGTGCCAGCAGCTTAGATCGGGGGGCCTGGCAGCCCCAGCATTTT. Residues: CASSLDRGAWQPQHF.

The chain is built from TRBV28 and TRBJ1-1, with TRBD1 as a possible D gene (5 bases). Trimming shortened V by 1 base and J by 1 base, and 22 bases separated the two germline ends. The CDR3 consists of 19 residues. Germline-derived CDR1 and CDR2 are MDHEN and SYDVKM. CDR3: CASSLLSKGIGERNTEAFF. DNA for the CDR3: TGTGCCAGCAGTTTATTGAGCAAGGGGATTGGGGAAAGGAACACTGAAGCTTTCTTT.

The V gene is TRBV27, the J gene TRBJ1-1; 10 bases match TRBD1. CDR1 is MNHEY and CDR2 is SMNVEV in the germline V gene (reference sequence). CDR3 length equals 14 residues. J gave up 4 bases and V 5 bases, and 4 bases lay outside the gene matches. CDR3 loop: CASSPRDRGTEAFF. CDR3 coding DNA: TGTGCCAGCAGTCCCAGGGACAGGGGCACTGAAGCTTTCTTT.

This sequence joins TRBV6-6 and TRBJ1-2, with 9 bases fitting TRBD1. CDR1 and CDR2 (germline): MNHNY, SVGAGI (reference sequence). This CDR3 has 14 residues. The V segment lost 5 bases and the J segment 8 bases; nucleotides outside the gene matches: 9. The DNA of the CDR3 is TGTGCCAGCAGTCCTCAGGGACAGGGACAGGGCTACACCTTC. This encodes CASSPQGQGQGYTF.

The chain couples TRBV29-1 to TRBJ2-1, with 9 bases that match TRBD2. Germline assignment: CDR1 SQVTM and CDR2 ANQGSEA. The CDR3 consists of 14 residues. V was pared by 1 base and J by 7 bases, with 5 bases of the junction left unmatched. The CDR3 sequence: CSVEGASGINEQFF. Here the CDR3 DNA reads TGCAGCGTTGAAGGAGCTAGCGGGATAAATGAGCAGTTCTTC.

The genes are TRBV28 and TRBJ1-2, with D maybe TRBD1 (5 bases). V lost 5 bases and J lost 4, with 11 bases in between. Per the germline V gene, CDR1 is MDHEN and CDR2 is SYDVKM. This CDR3 is built from 13 residues. The CDR3 coding sequence is TGTGCCAGCAGTCCCAGACAGCTCTATGGCTACACCTTC. Protein: CASSPRQLYGYTF.

V and J are TRBV3-1 (or the pseudogene TRBV3-2) and TRBJ2-5, with 7 nucleotides matching TRBD2. The V segment lost 4 bases and the J segment 5 bases; nucleotides outside the gene matches: 7. Germline lookup yields CDR1 LGHDT and CDR2 YNNKEL (reference sequence). The CDR3 is made up of 14 amino acids. CDR3 loop: CASSPREGQETQYF. The CDR3, as DNA: TGTGCCAGCAGCCCCAGGGAGGGCCAGGAGACCCAGTACTTC.

The gene calls are TRBV29-1 and TRBJ1-5; 7 bases fit TRBD1. V lost 6 bases and J lost 3; bases outside the gene matches: 11. This CDR3 region has 15 residues. Per germline, CDR1 SQVTM and CDR2 ANQGSEA. CDR3 residues: CSVLTSTGYNQPQHF. The CDR3 DNA sequence: TGCAGCGTCCTAACCTCGACAGGGTACAATCAGCCCCAGCATTTT.

The CDR3 region has the DNA TGTGCCACCAGCAGTGGAATACTAGCGGGAGGTTTGAATGAGCAGTTCTTC. Translated, it gives CATSSGILAGGLNEQFF. This chain connects TRBV15 to TRBJ2-1, with 12 bases aligning to TRBD2. Germline CDR1 is LNHNV and CDR2 is YYDKDF (reference sequence). The CDR3 is 17 residues long. The V and J ends lost 3 bases and 7 bases, in that order; junction bases with no gene match: 10.

The chain links TRBV27 to TRBJ1-1; no reliable D call. Trimming pared 0 bases from V and 5 bases from J, leaving 16 bases between. CDR1 and CDR2 (germline): MNHEY, SMNVEV (reference sequence). The CDR3 has 16 residues. CDR3 nucleotide sequence: TGTGCCAGCAGTTTATCGGCGTTAGCCTCGGGAACTGAAGCTTTCTTT. Residues: CASSLSALASGTEAFF.

The count of this clone is one. The chain recombines TRBV7-8 with TRBJ1-5; 11 bases are a match to TRBD1. CDR1 and CDR2 from the germline V gene are SGHVS and FQNEAQ. The CDR3 is 17 residues long. Germline trimming cut 6 bases from V and 0 bases from J; bases unmatched to any gene: 7. DNA for the CDR3: TGTGCCAGCAGGTCGGACAGGGGGCGGGATAGCAATCAGCCCCAGCATTTT. As protein: CASRSDRGRDSNQPQHF.